This TCR beta chain derives from a study of shared clonotypes between healthy human individuals. Study details: CD4 naive and memory got three plates each, CD8 naive two, CD8 memory one.

Looked up from germline, CDR1 is SGDLS and CDR2 is YYNGEE. The ends were cut back, 6 bases at V and 0 bases at J, with 8 bases in the middle. The CDR3 runs 13 residues. Data came from immunoSEQ multiplex PCR; TCRdb stores just in-frame clones and leaves some out. The sample lists about 2.3 million clones, just over 90% occurring once. This sequence was found in a man between 18 and 29 years old in good health. Some clones in this sample may be carry-over from other donors' samples. Sequencing used naive CD4+ T cells from PBMCs. Specified subset: CD45RA+ positively selected. The chain employs TRBV9 and TRBJ2-3, with D uncertain. The CDR3 DNA is TGTGCCAGCACCTCGACTAGCACAGATACGCAGTATTTT. This sequence encodes CASTSTSTDTQYF.